This is a list of T cell receptor beta chains from one sample in a study of T cells after yellow fever vaccination. TCRdb reprocessed the 5' RACE reads with MiXCR, giving one entry per CDR3 protein. The table has some 29,000 distinct CDR3 sequences, around 5% seen once. The sequences come from CD8+ T cells sorted from PBMCs, collected 10 days after the yellow fever booster vaccination. These receptors were taken from a man aged 25 to 40 who received the YFV17D yellow fever vaccine. Both conserved end residues are part of each CDR3. D genes are given only for firm matches. The listing skips clone size in some rows; elsewhere it reads once, few, many or a size class.

>TRBJ2-7|TRBV7-8|TRBD2|many
TGTGCCAGCAGCTTAGCGACTAGCGGGAGTGTTTACGAGCAGTACTTC
CASSLATSGSVYEQYF
>TRBJ2-7|TRBV20-1|TRBD1|many
TGCAGTGCGAACAGGGGGGATCGCGGCGAGCAGTACTTC
CSANRGDRGEQYF
>TRBJ2-1|TRBV4-1|TRBD2|many
TGCGCCAGCAGCCTCCCAAGCGGGGGTGGATATGAGCAGTTCTTC
CASSLPSGGGYEQFF
>TRBJ2-7|TRBV5-1|.|many
TGCGCCAGCAGCTTCCGCGGGACAGAAACCTACGAGCAGTACTTC
CASSFRGTETYEQYF
>TRBJ2-2|TRBV5-1|.|many
TGCGCCAGCAGGGAGCGGACCGGGGAGCTGTTTTTT
CASRERTGELFF
>TRBJ2-1|TRBV12-3/TRBV12-4|TRBD2|many
TGTGCCAGCAGTCCCGGACTAGCGGGAGGGTTCTCCTACAATGAGCAGTTCTTC
CASSPGLAGGFSYNEQFF
>TRBJ2-7|TRBV29-1|TRBD1|many
TGCAGCGTGGGGACAGGGAGCTCCTACGAGCAGTACTTC
CSVGTGSSYEQYF
>TRBJ2-1|TRBV4-3|.|many
TGCGCCAGCAGCCAAGATTTTGGTCAAGCCCCGACGAATGAGCAGTTCTTC
CASSQDFGQAPTNEQFF
>TRBJ1-3|TRBV9|.|many
TGTGCCAGCAGCGTAGGCGGGTCAGGGCTTTCGAACACCATATATTTT
CASSVGGSGLSNTIYF
>TRBJ2-7|TRBV20-1|TRBD2|many
TGCAGTGCTAGAAGGACTAGGGATCTCTACGAGCAGTACTTC
CSARRTRDLYEQYF
>TRBJ2-2|TRBV11-2|TRBD2|many
TGTGCCAGCAGCTTATCCCTAGCGGGAGGGCGGCCCGGGGAGCTGTTTTTT
CASSLSLAGGRPGELFF
>TRBJ2-1|TRBV5-1|TRBD2|many
TGCGCCAGCAGCTACCAAGGGACTAGCGGGAGTAACCCCTACAATGAGCAGTTCTTC
CASSYQGTSGSNPYNEQFF
>TRBJ1-2|TRBV7-9|.|many
TGTGCCAGCAGCTTACCCCAGAACTATGGCTACACCTTC
CASSLPQNYGYTF
>TRBJ2-7|TRBV29-1|TRBD1|many
TGCAGCGTGGCCCCAGGGACAGGGGGCTACGAGCAGTACTTC
CSVAPGTGGYEQYF
>TRBJ2-7|TRBV5-1|.|many
TGCGCCAGCAGCTTGGAACCTAGTCCCTACGAGCAGTACTTC
CASSLEPSPYEQYF
>TRBJ2-1|TRBV28|.|many
TGTGCCAGCAGTTTAGCTGCGCGGGGCTTCCTCAATGAGCAGTTCTTC
CASSLAARGFLNEQFF
>TRBJ2-1|TRBV21-1|.|many
TGTGCCAGCAGCAATGTAGCGGACAATGAGCAGTTCTTC
CASSNVADNEQFF
>TRBJ2-1|TRBV4-3|.|medium-sized
TGCGCCAGCAGCCAAGATTCCAGAAACAATGAGCAGTTCTTC
CASSQDSRNNEQFF
>TRBJ2-5|TRBV27|TRBD1|many
TGTGCCAGCAGTTTGGCCGGGACAGGACTCCAAGAGACCCAGTACTTC
CASSLAGTGLQETQYF
>TRBJ2-7|TRBV9|.|many
TGTGCCAGCAGCGCGGGGACTCCTAGCTCCTACGAGCAGTACTTC
CASSAGTPSSYEQYF
>TRBJ1-4|TRBV6-5|.|.
TGTGCCAGCAGTTATTTTGGTCCTGGGGCTGAAAAACTGTTTTTT
CASSYFGPGAEKLFF
>TRBJ2-1|TRBV19|TRBD2|many
TGTGCCAGTAGTACGACTAGCGGGAATGAGCAGTTCTTC
CASSTTSGNEQFF
>TRBJ2-3|TRBV6-1|TRBD2|many
TGTGCCAGCTGGGGACTAGCGGAGGGCACAGATACGCAGTATTTT
CASWGLAEGTDTQYF
>TRBJ1-3|TRBV11-3|.|many
TGTGCCAGCAGTTCAGGGGAGAACACCATATATTTT
CASSSGENTIYF
>TRBJ2-7|TRBV12-3/TRBV12-4|.|many
TGTGCCAGCAGTTTCTCTGAGGGGGGCCACGAGCAGTACTTC
CASSFSEGGHEQYF
>TRBJ1-5|TRBV27|TRBD1|many
TGTGCCAGCAGTTATTCAGGGGGAGGTCAGCCCCAGCATTTT
CASSYSGGGQPQHF
>TRBJ2-7|TRBV7-6|TRBD1|many
TGTGCCAGCAGCTTGGGACAGGGAAGCTCCTACGAGCAGTACTTC
CASSLGQGSSYEQYF
>TRBJ2-3|TRBV14|.|many
TGTGCCAGCAGCCAGACCCAGGGAGATACGCAGTATTTT
CASSQTQGDTQYF
>TRBJ1-2|TRBV18|.|few
TGTGCCAGCTCACCACCGGGAAGGAGAGGTGGGCATGGCTACACCTTC
CASSPPGRRGGHGYTF
>TRBJ2-3|TRBV4-3|.|many
TGCGCCAGCAGCCAATCTGGGGGGCTGGATACGCAGTATTTT
CASSQSGGLDTQYF
>TRBJ2-5|TRBV20-1|.|many
TGCAGTGCTAGGCACATCTCGTACCAAGAGACCCAGTACTTC
CSARHISYQETQYF
>TRBJ2-2|TRBV29-1|.|many
TGCAGCGGTTACTTAAAGGGGCCCGGCGGGGAGCTGTTTTTT
CSGYLKGPGGELFF
>TRBJ2-6|TRBV7-9|.|many
TGTGCCAGCAGCTCCGGGGTCGCTGGGGCCAACGTCCTGACTTTC
CASSSGVAGANVLTF
>TRBJ2-2|TRBV24-1|.|many
TGTGCCACCAGTGATTGGGCCGGGGAGCTGTTTTTT
CATSDWAGELFF
>TRBJ1-1|TRBV6-1|.|.
TGTGCCAGCGGATTAGGGGGGGGCACTGAAGCTTTCTTT
CASGLGGGTEAFF
>TRBJ2-7|TRBV9|.|many
TGTGCCAGCAGCGGAAGCTCCTACGAGCAGTACTTC
CASSGSSYEQYF
>TRBJ1-1|TRBV5-1|.|many
TGCGCCAGCAGCCCCGGCGATACGGACACTGAAGCTTTCTTT
CASSPGDTDTEAFF
>TRBJ2-7|TRBV20-1|.|many
TGCAGTGCTAGAGATCTCATCGGGAGCGGCGGCTCCTACGAGCAGTACTTC
CSARDLIGSGGSYEQYF
>TRBJ1-3|TRBV6-5|.|many
TGTGCCAGCAGTAACACAGCGGACACCATATATTTT
CASSNTADTIYF
>TRBJ2-1|TRBV18|.|few
TGTGCCAGCTCATCTACCGGAGGCGAGCTTACCTACAATGAGCAGTTCTTC
CASSSTGGELTYNEQFF
>TRBJ2-1|TRBV7-9|TRBD1|many
TGTGCCAGCAGGGGAGAGACAGGGGGCAATGAGCAGTTCTTC
CASRGETGGNEQFF
>TRBJ2-1|TRBV6-2/TRBV6-3|.|many
TGTGCCAGCAGTCCAAGCAATGAGCAGTTCTTC
CASSPSNEQFF